This T cell receptor (beta chain) was profiled in a study of blood T cell repertoires in COVID-19. Study-wide background: PBMCs, B-cell-depleted T cells, or T cells were the source of the cDNA or gDNA that made up the material.

Those enrolled, adults aged roughly 18 to 89 years, came from 25 or so US areas. Cohort allocation depended upon clinical history that participants reported. Under the authors' procedure: The authors estimated nucleated cell counts from reference gene primer amplification. Some clones are missing from TCRdb's copy, which holds only in-frame ones; the method was immunoSEQ multiplex PCR. V, J and clone size derive from that table, while D and trimming were established from the DNA sequence. The sample comprises 250,000 to 350,000 clones, roughly 90% of which are singletons, and less than 20% rests with the top ten. Sequenced sample: PBMCs or T cells enriched from blood (not recorded which). The clonotype originates from a woman aged 30 to 39 who had recovered from COVID-19.

CDR3 residues: CASSLAGGSDTQYF. The CDR3 DNA is TGTGCCAGCAGTTTGGCGGGAGGTTCGGATACGCAGTATTTT. This chain connects TRBV6-5 to TRBJ2-3; 8 bases fit TRBD2. Germline CDR1 reads MNHEY; CDR2 reads SVGAGI. J lost 6 bases, V lost 4 bases, and 6 bases had no gene match. CDR3 length: 14 amino acids.